Sequencing of this T cell receptor (beta chain) was carried out in a study of regulatory T cells in long-lasting Graves disease. Study results and limitations: New patients shared 800 to 1,000 public clonotypes, fewer than the 2,500 to 3,500 shared by persistent patients.

iRepertoire HTBI primers and Arm-PCR of CDR3 regions built TCR beta libraries. MiXCR was run by TCRdb on the multiplex PCR reads, yielding one entry per CDR3 protein. The data show roughly 450,000 distinct CDR3 sequences, approximately 23% seen once. The table lists this clonotype with many counts. What it binds is unknown. The germline V gene encodes CDR1 MDHEN and CDR2 SYDVKM. The V end lost 5 bases, the J end lost 13 bases, and 21 bases lay between the germline ends. This CDR3 has 14 residues. Sample time point: persistent/refractory GD, antithyroid drugs over 5 years with positive TRAb. The TCR library was made from RNA extracted from PBMCs.

The rearrangement uses TRBV28 and TRBJ1-5, with D hard to call. This clonotype originated in a female donor with Graves disease. Specimen: peripheral blood mononuclear cells (PBMCs), collected when the disease was refractory, from a patient treated with antithyroid drugs. The CDR3 DNA reads as TGTGCCAGCAGTCCTATGTTTCCGGCCGGCAGTCAGCATTTT. Its protein is CASSPMFPAGSQHF.